Detailed here is one T cell receptor (beta chain). Its antigen is as yet unknown. Per-sample yields of isolated PBMCs were at least 6 million. Then a second PCR, running roughly 7 to 11 cycles, was carried out with a sample-barcoded 5' primer and a J-beta primer mix. Each CDR3 protein is one row after TCRdb ran MiXCR on the 5' RACE reads. This table holds about 800,000 distinct CDR3 sequences, 25% found once. This specimen comes from a study of blood T cells in healthy people across ages. Study-level results: Among T cells, TCR beta diversity per million cells dropped roughly linearly as age rose.

The same sample was also studied in work on T cells of mothers and their children. That source adds: Over 8.5 million reads per mother and some 2.9 million per child were obtained.

Material for sequencing was blood. The receptor was isolated from a boy younger than 18 in good health.

DNA of the CDR3: TGTGCCAGCAGCGTACAGGCCACGTCCCAAGAGACCCAGTACTTC. Residues: CASSVQATSQETQYF. The chain recombines TRBV9 with TRBJ2-5; no reliable D call. Trimming left V 1 base short and J 1 base short, with 11 bases between. This CDR3 region has 15 residues. The V gene's germline CDR1 is SGDLS and CDR2 YYNGEE.